These 12 T cell receptor beta chains originate from one sample sequenced in a study of CD4 and CD8 cells across lung adenocarcinoma regions. TCRdb reprocessed the PCR reads with MiXCR, giving one entry per CDR3 protein. Among about 25,000 distinct CDR3 sequences listed, 53% were seen once. Sequencing was performed on CD8+ T cells from the center of a lung tumor. These TCRs come from a male donor with lung adenocarcinoma. The CD4 and CD8 labels of this study may be unreliable.

Comments on this clonotype: A much bigger clone sits one base away, suggesting this may be a read error. The chain recombines TRBV9 with TRBJ2-4, with 14 nucleotides matching TRBD2. CDR3 length: 16 amino acids. Trimming at V came to 0 bases and at J to 13 bases, leaving 9 bases not matched to a gene. Per germline, CDR1 SGDLS and CDR2 YYNGEE. The CDR3 DNA is TGTGCCAGCAGCGTAGGAGTGAGACTAGCGGGAGGGGAGCAGTACTTC. Its protein product is CASSVGVRLAGGEQYF.

On this clonotype: A much larger clone differs from this one at a single base, so this may be a read error. The chain uses TRBV6-1 and TRBJ2-1; weak D call: TRBD1 (6 bases). V was clipped by 6 bases and J by 13 bases, with 22 bases between them. The CDR3 loop spans 14 amino acids. Germline lookup yields CDR1 MNHNS and CDR2 SASEGT. In DNA, the CDR3 is TGTGCCAGCAGGGAAAGTTGGCAGGGGAAGACCCAGTTCTTC. This translates into CASRESWQGKTQFF.

CDR3 DNA sequence: TGCGCCAGCAACCAGGGCTCCTACGAGCAGTACTTC. Its translation is CASNQGSYEQYF. The chain combines TRBV10-2 with TRBJ2-7, with D possibly being TRBD1 (5 bases). Trimming removed 7 bases from V and 0 bases from J, with 7 bases in between. Germline V gene sequence: CDR1 WSHSY, CDR2 SAAADI. The CDR3 spans 12 residues.

The CDR3 is CASSLAGETQFF. The CDR3 nucleotides read TGTGCCAGCAGTTTAGCCGGAGAGACCCAGTTCTTC. V is TRBV12-3 or TRBV12-4 and J is TRBJ2-1, with D unclear. V lost 0 bases and J 13 bases, leaving 10 bases between the germline ends. CDR3 size: 12 residues.

This clonotype appeared a few times. J is TRBJ2-5 and V is TRBV6-1; D unresolved. The end of the DNA fits TRBJ2-7 better, so the J call may be wrong. The CDR3 contains 12 residues. Per germline, CDR1 MNHNS and CDR2 SASEGT. The CDR3 DNA reads TGTGCCAGCAGTCGAACTCAGTACGAGCAGTACTTC. As protein: CASSRTQYEQYF.

On this clonotype: One junction end disagrees with the germline gene, perhaps due to a read error. The chain has TRBV12-3 or TRBV12-4 and TRBJ2-5, with no clear D. The CDR3 is 13 amino acids. The DNA of the CDR3 is TGTGCCAGCAGAAGAGGCGCTCAGGAGACCCAGTCTTTC. Translated: CASRRGAQETQSF.

This clonotype was seen at least ten times. The chain carries TRBV5-5 and TRBJ2-5, with 10 bases lining up with TRBD1. The DNA end favors TRBJ2-7, so the J call may be wrong. The CDR3 sequence is 15 residues long. Germline-derived CDR1 and CDR2 are SGHKS and YYEKEE (reference sequence). The chain's CDR3 is CASSRGWGQGYEQYF. The CDR3 region has the DNA TGTGCCAGCAGCCGGGGTTGGGGACAGGGGTACGAGCAGTACTTC.

This clonotype was seen more than once but under ten times. At one of its ends the junction is not consistent with the germline gene, which may arise from a read error. CDR3 nucleotides: TGTGCCGGCAGAGGGGGCCGAGGCCCAGATACGCAGTACTTC. Translated, it gives CAGRGGRGPDTQYF. The chain is built from TRBV6-1 and TRBJ2-3, with 7 bases fitting TRBD1. TRBJ2-7 matches the DNA end more closely, so the J call is doubtful. Looked up from germline, CDR1 is MNHNS and CDR2 is SASEGT. The CDR3 extends over 14 amino acids.

The J gene is TRBJ1-2, the V gene TRBV11-2; a possible D gene is TRBD1 (5 bases). Germline CDR1 is SGHAT and CDR2 is FQNNGV. CDR3 length: 13 amino acids. Between the trimmed V and J ends, which lost 4 bases and 7 bases, there was a span of 13 bases. The CDR3 spells CASSSTANTGYTF. CDR3 DNA sequence: TGTGCCAGCAGCTCGACAGCTAACACTGGCTACACCTTC.

The chain has TRBV29-1 and TRBJ1-3; no clear D gene. The V end lost 8 bases, the J end lost 1 base, and 15 bases lay between the germline ends. CDR1 SQVTM and CDR2 ANQGSEA come from the germline V gene. There are 14 residues in the CDR3. The CDR3 bases are TGCAGCCCCAGTATCGGGTTTTCTGGAAACACCATATATTTT. Its protein is CSPSIGFSGNTIYF.

By share, this clonotype counts as medium-sized (0.01 to 0.1%). The V and J genes are TRBV6-1 and TRBJ2-1, with 9 bases identical to TRBD1. The CDR3 is 15 amino acids. Per the germline V gene, CDR1 is MNHNS and CDR2 is SASEGT. Germline trimming cut 6 bases from V and 12 bases from J; bases unmatched to any gene: 15. The CDR3 reads CASSEGTGTAYRQFF. The CDR3 coding sequence is TGTGCCAGCAGCGAGGGGACAGGGACTGCCTACAGGCAGTTCTTC.

This clonotype was picked up many times. V is TRBV12-3 or TRBV12-4 and J is TRBJ2-6; 7 bases fit TRBD1. The CDR3 loop spans 15 amino acids. The V segment lost 5 bases and the J segment 0 bases; nucleotides outside the gene matches: 1. This CDR3 is CASSRQGSGANVLTF. The DNA for the CDR3 is TGTGCCAGCAGTCGACAGGGCTCTGGGGCCAACGTCCTGACTTTC.